This T cell receptor (beta chain) was captured in a study of blood T cell repertoires in COVID-19. Study context: From T cells, B-cell-depleted T cells, or PBMCs came the material, which was cDNA or gDNA.

Per germline, CDR1 SGHRS and CDR2 YFSETQ. V lost 3 bases to trimming and J lost 4 bases; unmatched junction nucleotides: 9. The CDR3 spans 16 residues. Authors' data handling: Using reference gene primer amplification, nucleated cell counts were estimated. The protocol was immunoSEQ multiplex PCR, while the TCRdb copy is restricted to in-frame clones and leaves out a portion. V and J calls and clone size are those listed in that table; D and trimming were worked out from the DNA. The sample comprises over 150,000 clones, approximately 85% of which are singletons, and under 7.5% rests with the top ten. While infection was still active, Seattle patients were enrolled and then followed longitudinally.

Sequencing was done on a sample of peripheral blood. V usage is TRBV5-1 and J usage is TRBJ2-3, with 9 nucleotides matching TRBD1. This TCR came from a man at least 80 years old with COVID-19, enrolled during active disease. CDR3 loop: CASSSPQGARPDTQYF. In nucleotides, the CDR3 is TGCGCCAGCAGCTCGCCACAGGGGGCTCGCCCAGATACGCAGTATTTT.